The text below deals with one T cell receptor (beta chain). Antigen: not known. Input was roughly 2.2 ug genomic DNA, or all available if less. The primer mix had 60 V beta and 13 J beta primers. The data were produced by immunoSEQ multiplex PCR, yet TCRdb's version contains in-frame clones alone and is incomplete. Here the sample spans about 92,000 clones, 70% to 90% being singletons. The CDR3 loop spans 16 amino acids. The V gene's germline CDR1 is SNHLY and CDR2 FYNNEI. V was pared by 8 bases and J by 2 bases, with 8 bases of the junction left unmatched. The data originate from a study of glioma-infiltrating T cells after dendritic cell vaccination. Study results and limitations: No direct clonality-survival link was found; a diverse polyclonal response may matter.

V is TRBV2 and J is TRBJ2-3; TRBD2 agrees at 12 bases. The source of this sequence is a human donor with glioblastoma. This specimen was blood, taken before dendritic cell vaccination. CDR3 DNA sequence: TGTGCCAGCTGGGGGCTAGCGGGAGGGGACACAGATACGCAGTATTTT. It translates to CASWGLAGGDTDTQYF.